The 25 T cell receptor beta chains reported below all come from one sample, sequenced in a study of T cell repertoires in cytomegalovirus infection (dated by TCRdb to between 2019 and 2020). The meaning of the sample's treatment or condition label: in vitro stimulation with specific CMV peptide epitopes to enrich CMV-specific T cells. Their specific antigens are unknown. The data were produced on an Illumina HiSeq 1500. TCRdb reran the public reads through fastp at Q25 and MiXCR, keeping productive beta chains. Entries are consolidated by CDR3 protein sequence, retaining the most common genes and DNA. The sample profile shows about 920,000 distinct CDR3 sequences; approximately 31% of them were found once. Jointly, the top ten make up over 11% of the sample. Sample: cultured CD8+ T cells from PBMCs, taken from culture after CMV antigen stimulation. These receptors were obtained from a human donor in good health (CMV status not recorded). Some clones in this sample may be carry-over from other donors' samples.

This clonotype was detected only a few times. The V and J genes are TRBV10-3 and TRBJ2-5; 9 nucleotides align to TRBD1. Germline V gives CDR1 ENHRY, CDR2 SYGVKD. The CDR3 has 15 amino acids. V gave up 3 bases and J gave up 10 bases; unmatched junction bases: 12. As DNA, the CDR3 is TGTGCCATCAGTGACCTTGCGACAGGGGGGGTGGACCAGTACTTC. This translates into CAISDLATGGVDQYF.

This clonotype appeared once. The CDR3 is CASSPRSPEQLAVNIQYF. The CDR3 DNA follows: TGTGCCAGCTCACCGAGATCCCCGGAACAGTTAGCGGTGAACATTCAGTACTTC. J is TRBJ2-4 and V is TRBV18; a possible D gene is TRBD2 (6 bases). The CDR3 totals 18 residues. V was trimmed by 3 bases and J by 7 bases, leaving 25 bases between them. Germline CDR1 KGHSH, CDR2 LQKENI.

This clonotype was found a few times. This sequence joins TRBV6-2 or TRBV6-3 and TRBJ1-5; D is unresolved. Germline V CDR1 and CDR2: MNHEY, SVGEGT. Trimming pared 6 bases from V and 7 bases from J, leaving 13 bases between. This CDR3 region has 13 residues. CDR3 protein: CASSRGFGQPQHF. The CDR3 nucleotides read TGTGCCAGCAGCCGCGGGTTTGGGCAGCCCCAGCATTTT.

This clonotype has more than one count but fewer than ten. This chain links TRBV27 with TRBJ1-2; no clear D gene. In germline, CDR1 is MNHEY, CDR2 SMNVEV (reference sequence). Trimming stripped 0 bases from V and 4 bases from J, with 12 bases between. This CDR3 comprises 15 residues. The CDR3 sequence is CASSLSWGMPYGYTF. CDR3 nucleotide sequence: TGTGCCAGCAGTTTATCCTGGGGAATGCCCTATGGCTACACCTTC.

This rearrangement joins TRBV3-1 to TRBJ2-5; 7 bases match TRBD2. The length of the CDR3 is 15 residues. J was trimmed by 2 bases and V by 3 bases; bases with no gene match: 6. Germline V gene data show CDR1 as LGHDT and CDR2 as YNNKEL (reference sequence). CDR3 bases: TGTGCCAGCAGCCAGGGCGGGGGAGTTCAAGAGACCCAGTACTTC. Translation: CASSQGGGVQETQYF.

The rearrangement joins TRBV11-2 to TRBJ2-5, with 8 bases that match TRBD2. Unmatched junction bases numbered 9, after V lost 1 base and J lost 5 bases. CDR3 length equals 16 residues. Looked up from germline, CDR1 is SGHAT and CDR2 is FQNNGV. The CDR3 sequence: CASSLAGGAPSETQYF. The CDR3 DNA reads as TGTGCCAGCAGCTTAGCGGGGGGGGCCCCAAGTGAGACCCAGTACTTC.

In its sample, this clonotype was seen a few times. J is TRBJ2-7 and V is TRBV6-1; TRBD1 is a possible D gene (5 bases). The length of the CDR3 is 13 residues. Germline loops: CDR1 MNHNS, CDR2 SASEGT. V was trimmed by 5 bases and J by 0 bases, leaving 8 bases between them. The CDR3 nucleotides read TGTGCCAGCAGTTTGACAGACTCCTACGAGCAGTACGTC. Its translation: CASSLTDSYEQYV.

This clonotype showed up just a few times. J is TRBJ2-7 and V is TRBV27, with 7 bases that match TRBD2. The CDR3 has 13 residues. Germline V lookup: CDR1 MNHEY, CDR2 SMNVEV (reference sequence). V dropped 4 bases and J dropped 6; count of bases not matched to a gene: 6. For the CDR3, the DNA is TGTGCCAGCAGTTGGGCCGGGGGGAGCGAGCAGTACTTC. Protein: CASSWAGGSEQYF.

This chain joins TRBV6-5 and TRBJ2-6; D uncertain. V gave up 3 bases and J gave up 2 bases, with 8 bases separating them. CDR1 is MNHEY, CDR2 SVGAGI, per germline. The CDR3 covers 15 residues. In DNA form, the CDR3 reads TGTGCCAGCAGTTATTTTTCTACTGGGGCCAACGTCCTGACTTTC. As protein: CASSYFSTGANVLTF.

This clonotype was counted between two and nine times. V usage is TRBV28 and J usage is TRBJ1-5; D ambiguous. V lost 5 bases, J lost 2 bases, and 16 bases lay in between. Germline V gene sequence: CDR1 MDHEN, CDR2 SYDVKM. This CDR3 is 16 amino acids long. The CDR3: CASSHPWMGGNQPQHF. DNA of the CDR3: TGTGCCAGCAGTCATCCCTGGATGGGTGGCAATCAGCCCCAGCATTTT.

The genes are TRBV10-3 and TRBJ2-1; D is possibly TRBD1 (6 bases). The CDR3 spans 15 residues. Germline CDR1 ENHRY, CDR2 SYGVKD. V lost 6 bases and J lost 3, with 15 bases in between. As DNA, the CDR3 is TGTGCCATCAGCGCCGGGACATTGATCTACAATGAGCAGTTCTTC. Translated: CAISAGTLIYNEQFF.

This clonotype was found a few times. The chain is built from TRBV19 and TRBJ2-1, with 9 bases lining up with TRBD1. The V gene end was trimmed by 8 bases and the J gene end by 8 bases; junction bases not matched to a gene: 10. Germline V gene sequence: CDR1 LNHDA, CDR2 SQIVND (reference sequence). The CDR3 runs to 14 residues. The CDR3 reads CASQRTGVTDEQFF. The CDR3 nucleotides are TGTGCCAGTCAGAGGACAGGGGTTACAGATGAGCAGTTCTTC.

This clonotype was seen more than once but under ten times. This chain joins TRBV27 and TRBJ1-6; D uncertain. The germline V and J ends were trimmed by 8 bases and 7 bases, with 6 bases remaining between them. Germline assignment: CDR1 MNHEY and CDR2 SMNVEV (reference sequence). CDR3 length equals 11 residues. The CDR3 spells CASGRNSPLHF. DNA for the CDR3: TGTGCCAGCGGGAGGAATTCACCCCTCCACTTT.

V usage is TRBV19 and J usage is TRBJ2-7; D not certain. With 5 bases removed from V and 3 bases from J, the gap between germline ends came to 17 bases. The germline gives CDR1 LNHDA, CDR2 SQIVND (reference sequence). This CDR3 spans 15 amino acids. In DNA form, the CDR3 reads TGTGCCAGTAGTCCTCGCCCAGCCTATATCTACGAGCAGTACTTC. Protein sequence: CASSPRPAYIYEQYF.

The chain is built from TRBV28 and TRBJ2-2; a possible D gene is TRBD2 (6 bases). CDR3 length equals 13 residues. Germline V gene data show CDR1 as MDHEN and CDR2 as SYDVKM. Trimming shortened V by 7 bases and J by 5 bases, and 11 bases separated the two germline ends. The CDR3: CASTLAGTGELFF. The DNA of the CDR3 is TGTGCCAGCACACTAGCAGGGACCGGGGAGCTGTTTTTT.

This sequence joins TRBV6-2 or TRBV6-3 and TRBJ1-2; no clear D gene. Trimming removed 8 bases from V and 1 base from J, with 11 bases in between. Germline V gene data show CDR1 as MNHEY and CDR2 as SVGEGT. This CDR3 region has 13 residues. Here the CDR3 reads CASGLTDNYGYTF. In DNA form, the CDR3 reads TGTGCCAGCGGGTTGACGGATAACTATGGCTACACCTTC.

This clonotype was counted many times. V is TRBV7-2 and J is TRBJ2-3; 7 bases line up with TRBD1. There are 15 residues in the CDR3. Per the germline V gene, CDR1 is SGHTA and CDR2 is FQGNSA. V gave up 2 bases and J gave up 3 bases; unmatched junction bases: 5. DNA of the CDR3: TGTGCCAGCAGCTTACGGGACAGCCCGACAGATACGCAGTATTTT. It encodes CASSLRDSPTDTQYF.

The chain has TRBV27 and TRBJ1-4; no firm D call. This CDR3 region has 18 residues. Trimming removed 0 bases at V and 4 bases at J, with 18 bases between. Germline V gives CDR1 MNHEY, CDR2 SMNVEV (reference sequence). CDR3 nucleotides: TGTGCCAGCAGTTTATCGCCTTACCGGGGAGACTTTAATGAAAAACTGTTTTTT. It is translated as CASSLSPYRGDFNEKLFF.

The chain employs TRBV4-1 and TRBJ1-6; unclear D gene. This CDR3 is built from 12 residues. CDR1 is MGHRA and CDR2 is YSYEKL in the germline V gene. V was pared by 3 bases and J by 13 bases, with 10 bases between. CDR3 region: CASSHGAGPLHF. The CDR3 DNA reads as TGCGCCAGCAGCCATGGAGCGGGGCCCCTCCACTTT.

The chain combines TRBV6-5 with TRBJ1-2; 10 bases line up with TRBD1. The CDR3 runs 13 residues. Germline values: CDR1 MNHEY, CDR2 SVGAGI. J gave up 7 bases and V 7 bases, and 6 bases lay outside the gene matches. DNA for the CDR3: TGTGCCAGCACCCCCGGGACAGGGGTTGGCTACACCTTC. Amino acid sequence: CASTPGTGVGYTF.

The V gene is TRBV4-1, the J gene TRBJ2-1; 8 nucleotides agree with TRBD1. The CDR3 runs to 16 residues. Trimming took 4 bases from V and 7 from J; bases not matched to a gene: 12. CDR1 is MGHRA, CDR2 YSYEKL, per germline. In nucleotides, the CDR3 is TGCGCCAGCAGCCGGGGACAGGAGGCCATACATAATGAGCAGTTCTTC. Its translation: CASSRGQEAIHNEQFF.

In this sample, this clonotype turned up many times. V is TRBV19 and J is TRBJ1-1, with no clear D. Trimming left V 8 bases short and J 2 bases short, with 3 bases between. CDR3 length equals 10 residues. Germline V gene data show CDR1 as LNHDA and CDR2 as SQIVND (reference sequence). The CDR3 is CASENTEAFF. CDR3 nucleotides: TGTGCCAGTGAAAACACTGAAGCTTTCTTT.

As to this clonotype: This may come from a read error, since a much larger clone is one base off. This chain connects TRBV7-3 to TRBJ1-1, with D tentatively TRBD1 (6 bases). The CDR3 has 15 amino acids. CDR1 SGHTA and CDR2 FQGTGA come from the germline V gene. The CDR3 DNA is TGTGCCAGCAGCTTAACGGATCAGGGGAACGCTGAAGCTTTCTTT. This codes for CASSLTDQGNAEAFF.

This clonotype was seen a handful of times. The CDR3 loop is CASSPSGGNSYEQYF. As DNA, the CDR3 is TGTGCCAGCAGCCCAAGCGGGGGAAACTCCTACGAGCAGTACTTC. V and J are TRBV12-3 or TRBV12-4 and TRBJ2-7; the match to TRBD2 covers 8 bases. V trimming: 6 bases; J trimming: 0 bases; junction bases outside the gene matches: 7. The CDR3 runs to 15 residues.

The V call is TRBV4-1, the J call TRBJ2-5; 7 nucleotides agree with TRBD2. This CDR3 has 17 residues. V lost 2 bases to trimming and J lost 2 bases; unmatched junction nucleotides: 11. Germline V lookup: CDR1 MGHRA, CDR2 YSYEKL. The CDR3 protein is CASSQQATGGLQETQYF. CDR3 coding DNA: TGCGCCAGCAGCCAACAGGCAACGGGGGGACTACAAGAGACCCAGTACTTC.